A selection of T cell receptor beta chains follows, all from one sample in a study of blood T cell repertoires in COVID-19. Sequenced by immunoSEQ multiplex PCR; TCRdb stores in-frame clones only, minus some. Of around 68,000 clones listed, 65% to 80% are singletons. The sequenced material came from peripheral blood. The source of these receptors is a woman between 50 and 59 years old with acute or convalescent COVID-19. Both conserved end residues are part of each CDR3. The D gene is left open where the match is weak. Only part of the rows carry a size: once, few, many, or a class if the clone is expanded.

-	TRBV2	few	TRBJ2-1	CASSLEASYNEQFF	TGTGCCAGCAGCCTGGAGGCTTCCTACAATGAGCAGTTCTTC
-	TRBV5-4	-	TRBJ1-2	CASSLGEMDGYTF	TGTGCCAGCAGCTTGGGAGAGATGGATGGCTACACCTTC
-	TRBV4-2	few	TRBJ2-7	CASSQDKTDPDYEQYF	TGTGCCAGCAGCCAAGATAAGACAGACCCCGACTACGAGCAGTACTTC
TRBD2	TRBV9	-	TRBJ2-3	CASSGGLVSTDTQYF	TGTGCCAGCAGCGGAGGACTAGTGTCCACAGATACGCAGTATTTT
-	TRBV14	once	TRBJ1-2	CASSQDITPGYTF	TGTGCCAGCAGCCAGGACATAACTCCTGGCTACACCTTC
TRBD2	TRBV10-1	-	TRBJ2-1	CASSELQVAGNEQFF	TGCGCCAGCAGTGAGTTGCAGGTAGCGGGGAATGAGCAGTTCTTC
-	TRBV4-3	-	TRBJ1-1	CASSQAPQGRPEAFF	TGCGCCAGCAGCCAAGCCCCCCAGGGGAGACCTGAAGCTTTCTTT
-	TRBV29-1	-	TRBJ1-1	CSVDGQGFEAFF	TGCAGCGTTGACGGCCAGGGGTTTGAAGCTTTCTTT
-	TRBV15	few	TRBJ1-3	CATSNSYGNTIYF	TGTGCCACCAGCAACAGCTATGGAAACACCATATATTTT
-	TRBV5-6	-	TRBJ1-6	CASSSRDTGNSPLHF	TGTGCCAGCAGCTCCCGGGACACCGGTAATTCACCCCTCCACTTT